This T cell receptor (beta chain) came from a study of blood T cell repertoires in COVID-19. Study at large: PBMCs, B-cell-depleted T cells, or T cells were the source of the cDNA or gDNA that made up the material.

The CDR3 has 17 amino acids. Trimming took 1 base from V and 0 from J, leaving 13 bases between them. Looked up from germline, CDR1 is SGHDN and CDR2 is FVKESK. As originally analysed: Nucleated cell number was recorded as an estimate derived from reference gene primer amplification. Method: immunoSEQ multiplex PCR; TCRdb's copy keeps in-frame clones and lacks some. V and J calls and clone size follow that table, whereas D and trimming were derived from the DNA. The sample has about 100,000 clones, about 92% seen once. The TCR was taken from a man aged 45-65 years with active COVID-19. The chain recombines TRBV14 with TRBJ2-4, with D possibly TRBD1 on 5 matching bases. The sequencing sample was made of peripheral blood. This CDR3 is CASSQARQGLAKNIQYF. The CDR3 bases are TGTGCCAGCAGCCAAGCCCGGCAGGGATTAGCCAAAAACATTCAGTACTTC.